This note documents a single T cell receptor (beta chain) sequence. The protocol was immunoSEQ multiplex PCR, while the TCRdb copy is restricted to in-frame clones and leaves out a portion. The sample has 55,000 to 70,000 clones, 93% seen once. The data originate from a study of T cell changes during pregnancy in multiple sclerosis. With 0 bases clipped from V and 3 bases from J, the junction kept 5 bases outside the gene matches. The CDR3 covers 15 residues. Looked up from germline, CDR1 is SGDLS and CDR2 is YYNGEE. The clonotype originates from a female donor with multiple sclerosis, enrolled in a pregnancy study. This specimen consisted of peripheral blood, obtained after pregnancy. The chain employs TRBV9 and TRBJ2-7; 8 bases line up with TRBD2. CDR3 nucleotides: TGTGCCAGCAGCGTAGATTCTAGCGGGTACTACGAGCAGTACTTC. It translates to CASSVDSSGYYEQYF.